A single sample gave rise to the 22 T cell receptor beta chains below, sequenced in a study of T cells in women clearing cervical HPV infection (dated by TCRdb to the late 2010s). Library preparation used the immunoSEQ multiplex PCR assay. In its TCRdb copy, this immuneACCESS table keeps in-frame sequences only and misses some clones. Where compared with another copy, unresolved V genes explain less than half of these, and the others have no known cause. The record for this sample contains 30,000 to 35,000 clones. Approximately 4.2% of the sample is in the top ten clones. Sequencing was carried out using blood buffy coat. The receptor set was obtained from a woman aged 18-70 years with a cervical HPV16 infection that either progressed to CIN3+ or cleared (not recorded which).

Details on this clone: The missing CDR3 end, 3 residues past where the read stops, is filled in from the germline J gene. The chain has TRBV30 and TRBJ1-2; TRBD1 is a possible D gene (5 bases). The germline gives CDR1 GTSNPN, CDR2 SVGIG (reference sequence). Trimming took 0 bases from V and 6 from J, leaving 14 bases between them. The CDR3 covers 14 residues. Incomplete CDR3 DNA: TGTGCCTGGAGTGTAGTTGGCAGGGAGGATGGC. Its translation is CAWSVVGREDG. In full, the CDR3 is CAWSVVGREDGYTF.

On this clone itself: The CDR3 extends 3 residues past the end of the read, so its final part is completed from the germline J gene. The rearrangement joins TRBV20-1 to TRBJ2-1; 9 bases map to TRBD2. CDR1 and CDR2 from the germline V gene are DFQATT and SNEGSKA (reference sequence). Trimming removed 0 bases from V and 4 bases from J; junction bases left unmatched: 7. This CDR3 has 16 residues. CDR3 DNA (partial): TGCAGTGCTAGAGAGTTTTCTAGCGGGAAGTACAATGAG. Its translation is CSAREFSSGKYNE. The CDR3 in its entirety is CSAREFSSGKYNEQFF.

Of note for this clone: The read terminates 3 residues ahead of where the CDR3 ends, so the germline J gene completes it. The chain uses TRBV6-1 and TRBJ2-3; 8 bases agree with TRBD1. With 1 base clipped from V and 4 bases from J, the junction kept 4 bases outside the gene matches. The CDR3 extends over 15 amino acids. CDR1 and CDR2 (germline): MNHNS, SASEGT. The sequenced part of the CDR3 DNA is TGTGCCAGCAGTGAAGTAGCAGGGGGCGCAGATACG. It yields the protein CASSEVAGGADT. The whole CDR3 protein reads CASSEVAGGADTQYF.

As regards this clone: The read ends 3 residues shy of where the CDR3 ends; the end is completed using the germline J gene. The chain uses TRBV29-1 and TRBJ1-2, with D perhaps TRBD1 (5 bases). CDR1 and CDR2 from the germline V gene are SQVTM and ANQGSEA. Trimming stripped 4 bases from V and 4 bases from J, with 13 bases between. This CDR3 is built from 13 residues. The DNA read from the CDR3 is TGCAGCGTTGTCGAACAGGAGACCTATGGC. This sequence encodes CSVVEQETYG. From start to end, the CDR3 is CSVVEQETYGYTF.

About this clone: The CDR3 end lies 3 residues beyond the end of the read and is filled in from the germline J gene. The chain links TRBV4-1 to TRBJ2-2, with 9 positions matching TRBD1. CDR1 and CDR2 (germline): MGHRA, YSYEKL. V shed 6 bases, J shed 3 bases, and the junction held 8 bases outside the gene matches. The CDR3 is 16 residues long. CDR3 residues: CASRPQGAQDTGELFF. CDR3 DNA (partial): TGCGCCAGCAGGCCACAGGGGGCGCAGGACACCGGGGAG.

Incomplete CDR3 DNA: TGTGCCAGCAGCCTAAGACCACAGGGGGCGAACACCGGGGAG. Its protein product is CASSLRPQGANTGE. The entire CDR3 protein reads CASSLRPQGANTGELFF. The V call is TRBV7-3, the J call TRBJ2-2; 8 bases match TRBD1. The CDR3 goes on 3 residues after the read ends, and that part is filled in from the germline J gene. In germline, CDR1 is SGHTA, CDR2 FQGTGA. V shed 5 bases, J shed 0 bases, and the junction held 8 bases outside the gene matches. The CDR3 sequence is 17 residues long.

Worth noting for this clone: Read data end 3 residues before the CDR3 end; the end is taken from the germline J gene. Additional DNA sequences in this sample encode the identical CDR3. The chain links TRBV6-2 or TRBV6-3 to TRBJ2-5; D is possibly TRBD2 (7 bases). Germline V CDR1 and CDR2: MNHEY, SVGEGT. The CDR3 spans 14 residues. The V and J ends lost 2 bases and 4 bases respectively, with 11 bases between them. The sequenced CDR3 bases are TGTGCCAGCAGTTACGGGGGGGCCGGAGAGACC. Protein sequence: CASSYGGAGET. The entire CDR3 protein reads CASSYGGAGETQYF.

With respect to this clone: The read halts 3 residues ahead of the CDR3 end, with the missing end drawn from the germline J gene. V gene TRBV5-1 combines with J gene TRBJ1-4; perhaps TRBD1 as D (5 bases). The CDR3 totals 14 residues. The V and J ends lost 3 bases and 0 bases respectively, with 6 bases between them. Germline lookup yields CDR1 SGHRS and CDR2 YFSETQ. CDR3 DNA, as far as it was read: TGCGCCAGCAGCTCAGGGACAACTAATGAAAAA. Its protein product is CASSSGTTNEK. The CDR3 as a whole reads CASSSGTTNEKLFF.

With respect to this clone: The read ends 3 residues shy of where the CDR3 ends; the end is completed using the germline J gene. The rearrangement links TRBV5-1 to TRBJ2-3, with TRBD1 identical over 7 bases. Germline V gene sequence: CDR1 SGHRS, CDR2 YFSETQ. With V trimmed by 0 bases and J by 0 bases, 1 base remained unmatched. The CDR3 loop spans 15 amino acids. The CDR3 sequence: CASSLGGQSTDTQYF. The sequenced part of the CDR3 DNA is TGCGCCAGCAGCTTGGGGGGACAGAGCACAGATACG. The full variable domain, with the rest looked up from reference TRBV5-1 and TRBJ2-3, is KAGVTQTPRYLIKTRGQQVTLSCSPISGHRSVSWYQQTPGQGLQFLFEYFSETQRNKGNFPGRFSGRQFSNSRSEMNVSTLELGDSALYLCASSLGGQSTDTQYFGPGTRLTVL.

As for this clone: The CDR3 end falls 3 residues outside the read, so it is completed with the germline J gene. The genes are TRBV19 and TRBJ2-7, with a possible D match to TRBD1 (5 bases). CDR3 size: 13 residues. CDR1 LNHDA and CDR2 SQIVND come from the germline V gene (reference sequence). The V and J ends lost 1 base and 5 bases respectively, with 9 bases between them. The CDR3 sequence: CASSIAGMNEQYF. Partial CDR3 DNA: TGTGCCAGTAGTATAGCAGGGATGAACGAG.

Notes on this clone: The DNA ends 3 residues before the CDR3 does, and the rest of the CDR3 is filled in from the germline J gene. The rearrangement joins TRBV5-1 to TRBJ2-1, with 7 bases aligning to TRBD2. This CDR3 has 16 residues. Germline loops: CDR1 SGHRS, CDR2 YFSETQ. V lost 2 bases and J lost 2; bases outside the gene matches: 7. The sequenced CDR3 bases are TGCGCCAGCAGCTTCGTGGCGGGAGCCCCCTACAATGAG. Its protein is CASSFVAGAPYNE. The whole CDR3 protein is CASSFVAGAPYNEQFF.

About this clone: Read coverage stops 3 residues before the CDR3 terminus; the germline J gene supplies the remainder. The rearrangement links TRBV2 to TRBJ1-2; D possibly corresponds to TRBD1 (5 bases). Germline CDR1 reads SNHLY; CDR2 reads FYNNEI. This CDR3 spans 16 amino acids. V dropped 6 bases and J dropped 0 bases, with 17 bases sitting between them. The DNA read from the CDR3 is TGTGCCAGCAGACCCGGGGGGGGGTTTTCTAACTATGGC. Residues: CASRPGGGFSNYG. The complete CDR3 sequence is CASRPGGGFSNYGYTF.

Concerning this clone: From the germline J gene comes the end of the CDR3, since the read stops 3 residues before it. The genes are TRBV5-1 and TRBJ2-7; 7 bases align to TRBD1. The J segment lost 3 bases and the V segment lost 4 bases, leaving 4 bases of the junction unmatched. The CDR3 is 13 amino acids. Looked up from germline, CDR1 is SGHRS and CDR2 is YFSETQ. The chain's CDR3 is CASSPDRVYEQYF. Partial CDR3 DNA: TGCGCCAGCAGCCCCGACAGGGTCTACGAG.

To note about this clone: The CDR3 end lies 3 residues beyond the end of the read and is filled in from the germline J gene. This chain links TRBV19 with TRBJ2-5; D is unresolved. The CDR3 totals 16 residues. V was shortened by 4 bases and J by 1 base, with 16 bases between the two germline ends. Germline V gene data show CDR1 as LNHDA and CDR2 as SQIVND (reference sequence). The sequenced CDR3 bases are TGTGCCAGTAGTACTTGGGCTCCCGCCTCCCAAGAGACC. It codes for CASSTWAPASQET. The full CDR3 protein reads CASSTWAPASQETQYF.

Turning to this clone: Read sequence stops 3 residues before the CDR3 end, and the germline J gene provides the missing end. The rearrangement uses TRBV28 and TRBJ1-6; no clear D gene. The CDR3 contains 15 residues. V was clipped by 3 bases and J by 0 bases, with 6 bases between them. Germline CDR1 and CDR2: MDHEN and SYDVKM. CDR3 residues: CASSFHSSYNSPLHF. The CDR3 bases that were read are TGTGCCAGCAGTTTCCATAGCTCCTATAATTCACCC. The whole variable domain, remainder taken from reference TRBV28 and TRBJ1-6, is DVKVTQSSRYLVKRTGEKVFLECVQDMDHENMFWYRQDPGLGLRLIYFSYDVKMKEKGDIPEGYSVSREKKERFSLILESASTNQTSMYLCASSFHSSYNSPLHFGNGTRLTVT.

On this clone itself: The read is 3 residues too short to cover the CDR3 end, so that end is filled in from the germline J gene. The chain couples TRBV19 to TRBJ2-2, with 9 positions matching TRBD1. This CDR3 has 16 residues. The V and J ends lost 6 bases and 3 bases, in that order; junction bases with no gene match: 8. Germline-derived CDR1 and CDR2 are LNHDA and SQIVND (reference sequence). Incomplete CDR3 DNA: TGTGCCAGTAGGGGGGGGGACAGGGAGGACACCGGGGAG. The encoded protein is CASRGGDREDTGE. The full CDR3 protein reads CASRGGDREDTGELFF.

Regarding this clone: The read comes to an end 3 residues before the CDR3 does, leaving the germline J gene to fill in the end. The V and J genes are TRBV2 and TRBJ2-4; 8 bases agree with TRBD1. The CDR3 consists of 17 residues. Germline loops: CDR1 SNHLY, CDR2 FYNNEI. Unmatched junction bases numbered 11, after V lost 7 bases and J lost 0 bases. The part of the CDR3 DNA that was read is TGTGCCAGCACCACCCTGACAGGGGTCGGAGCCAAAAACATT. This codes for CASTTLTGVGAKNI. The complete CDR3 protein is CASTTLTGVGAKNIQYF.

Worth noting for this clone: The read terminates 3 residues before the CDR3 end, so the remaining end is supplied by the germline J gene. V gene TRBV20-1 combines with J gene TRBJ2-1; D gene ambiguous. The CDR3 sequence is 13 residues long. V was trimmed by 3 bases and J by 5 bases, leaving 11 bases between them. The germline gives CDR1 DFQATT, CDR2 SNEGSKA (reference sequence). The CDR3 reads CSASAPTNNEQFF. The covered CDR3 bases are TGCAGTGCTAGTGCTCCTACTAACAATGAG.

In regard to this clone: The junction does not match germline at one end; this may be a read error. The observed sequence ends 3 residues before the CDR3 terminus, with the missing tail filled in from the germline J gene. The chain is built from TRBV6-2 or TRBV6-3 and TRBJ2-5; D is unclear. CDR3 length: 13 residues. Germline V gene lookup returns CDR1 MNHEY and CDR2 SVGEGT. CDR3 bases read: TGTGCCAGCAGTTACAGACTCCAAGGGACC. It encodes CASSYRLQGT. The whole CDR3 is CASSYRLQGTQYF.

Note on this clone: From the germline J gene comes the end of the CDR3, since the read stops 3 residues before it. This sequence joins TRBV20-1 and TRBJ2-2, with D maybe TRBD1 (5 bases). The length of the CDR3 is 12 residues. Between the trimmed V and J ends, which lost 5 bases and 5 bases, there was a span of 9 bases. CDR1 is DFQATT and CDR2 is SNEGSKA in the germline V gene (reference sequence). Partial CDR3 DNA: TGCAGTGCTCCCCAGGGTACCGGGGAG. It translates to CSAPQGTGE. The full CDR3 is CSAPQGTGELFF.

About this clone itself: Coverage ceases 3 residues before the CDR3 finishes, and the germline J gene fills in the end. The chain has TRBV20-1 and TRBJ1-5, with D unresolved. The V end lost 5 bases, the J end lost 0 bases, and 11 bases lay between the germline ends. This CDR3 contains 14 residues. CDR1 DFQATT and CDR2 SNEGSKA come from the germline V gene (reference sequence). The sequenced part of the CDR3 DNA is TGCAGTGCTCTAAGATCCCTTAGCAATCAGCCC. This codes for CSALRSLSNQP. The whole CDR3 is CSALRSLSNQPQHF.

As to this clone: The observed sequence ends 3 residues before the CDR3 terminus, with the missing tail filled in from the germline J gene. The chain has TRBV30 and TRBJ1-2; D is unresolved. Germline loops: CDR1 GTSNPN, CDR2 SVGIG (reference sequence). V lost 5 bases and J 6 bases, leaving 19 bases between the germline ends. This CDR3 spans 14 amino acids. CDR3 sequence: CAWDAQSGMDGYTF. The CDR3 DNA, read in part, is TGTGCCTGGGACGCCCAATCGGGTATGGATGGC. Drawing the rest from reference TRBV30 and TRBJ1-2, the complete variable domain is SQTIHQWPATLVQPVGSPLSLECTVEGTSNPNLYWYRQAAGRGLQLLFYSVGIGQISSEVPQNLSASRPQDRQFILSSKKLLLSDSGFYLCAWDAQSGMDGYTFGSGTRLTVV.